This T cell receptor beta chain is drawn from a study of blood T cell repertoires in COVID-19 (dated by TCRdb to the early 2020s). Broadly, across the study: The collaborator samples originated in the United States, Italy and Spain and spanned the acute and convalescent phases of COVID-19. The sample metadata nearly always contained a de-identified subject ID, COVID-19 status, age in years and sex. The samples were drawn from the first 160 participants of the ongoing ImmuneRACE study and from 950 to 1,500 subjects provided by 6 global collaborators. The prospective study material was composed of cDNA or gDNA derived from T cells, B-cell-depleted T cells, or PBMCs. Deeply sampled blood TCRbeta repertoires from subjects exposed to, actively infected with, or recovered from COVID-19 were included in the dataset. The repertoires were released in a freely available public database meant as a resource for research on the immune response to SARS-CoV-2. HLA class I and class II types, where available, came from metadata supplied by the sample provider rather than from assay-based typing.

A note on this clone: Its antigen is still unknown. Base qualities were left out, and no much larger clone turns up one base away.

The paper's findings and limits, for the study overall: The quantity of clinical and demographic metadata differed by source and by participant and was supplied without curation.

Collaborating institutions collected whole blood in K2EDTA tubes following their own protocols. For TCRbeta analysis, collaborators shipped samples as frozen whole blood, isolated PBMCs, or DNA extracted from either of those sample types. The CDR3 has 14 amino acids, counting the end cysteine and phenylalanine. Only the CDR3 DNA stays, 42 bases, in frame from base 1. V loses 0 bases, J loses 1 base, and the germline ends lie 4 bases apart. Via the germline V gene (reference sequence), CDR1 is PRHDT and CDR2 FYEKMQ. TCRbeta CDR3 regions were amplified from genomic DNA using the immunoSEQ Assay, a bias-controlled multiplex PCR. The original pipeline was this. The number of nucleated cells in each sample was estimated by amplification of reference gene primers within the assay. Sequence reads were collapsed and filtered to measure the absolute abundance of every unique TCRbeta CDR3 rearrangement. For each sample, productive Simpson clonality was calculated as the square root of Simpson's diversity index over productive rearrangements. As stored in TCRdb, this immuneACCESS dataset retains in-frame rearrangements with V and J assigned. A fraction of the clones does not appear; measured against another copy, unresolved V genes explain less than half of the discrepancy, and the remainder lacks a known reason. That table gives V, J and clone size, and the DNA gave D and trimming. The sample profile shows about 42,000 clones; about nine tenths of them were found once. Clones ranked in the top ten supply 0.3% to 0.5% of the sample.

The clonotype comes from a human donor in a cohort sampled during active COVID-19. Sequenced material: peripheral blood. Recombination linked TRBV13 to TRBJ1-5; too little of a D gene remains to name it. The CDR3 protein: CASSLGSSNQPQHF. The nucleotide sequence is TGTGCCAGCAGCTTAGGTTCGAGCAATCAGCCCCAGCATTTT.